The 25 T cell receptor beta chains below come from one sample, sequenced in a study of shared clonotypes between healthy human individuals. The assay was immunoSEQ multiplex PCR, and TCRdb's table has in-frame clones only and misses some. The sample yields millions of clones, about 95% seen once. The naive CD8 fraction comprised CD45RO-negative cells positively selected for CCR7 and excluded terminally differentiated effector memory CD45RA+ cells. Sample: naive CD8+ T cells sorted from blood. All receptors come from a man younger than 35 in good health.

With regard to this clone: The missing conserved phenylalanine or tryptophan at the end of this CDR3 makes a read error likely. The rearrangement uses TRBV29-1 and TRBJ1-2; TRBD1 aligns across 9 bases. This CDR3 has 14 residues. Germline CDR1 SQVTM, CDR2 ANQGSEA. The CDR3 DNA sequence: TGCAGCGTCGAAGGAGACAGGGGACAGGGTGGCTACACCCTC. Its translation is CSVEGDRGQGGYTL.

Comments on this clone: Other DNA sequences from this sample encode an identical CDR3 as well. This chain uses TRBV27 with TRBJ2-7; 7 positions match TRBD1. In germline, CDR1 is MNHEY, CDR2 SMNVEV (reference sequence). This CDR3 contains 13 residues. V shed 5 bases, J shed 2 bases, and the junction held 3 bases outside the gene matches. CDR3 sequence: CASSLTGTYEQYF. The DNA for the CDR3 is TGTGCCAGCAGTCTGACAGGGACCTACGAGCAGTACTTC.

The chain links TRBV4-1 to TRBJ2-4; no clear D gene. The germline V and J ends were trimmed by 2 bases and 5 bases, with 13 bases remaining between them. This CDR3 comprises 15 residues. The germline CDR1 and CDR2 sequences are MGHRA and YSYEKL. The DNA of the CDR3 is TGCGCCAGCAGCCAAATTCTACCCTTAGAAAACATTCAGTACTTC. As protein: CASSQILPLENIQYF.

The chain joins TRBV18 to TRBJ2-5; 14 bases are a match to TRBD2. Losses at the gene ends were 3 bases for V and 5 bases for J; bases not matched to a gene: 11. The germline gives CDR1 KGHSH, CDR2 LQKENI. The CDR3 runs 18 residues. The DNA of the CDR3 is TGTGCCAGCTCACCTGGGACTAGCGGGAGTCTAACTAGGGAGACCCAGTACTTC. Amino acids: CASSPGTSGSLTRETQYF.

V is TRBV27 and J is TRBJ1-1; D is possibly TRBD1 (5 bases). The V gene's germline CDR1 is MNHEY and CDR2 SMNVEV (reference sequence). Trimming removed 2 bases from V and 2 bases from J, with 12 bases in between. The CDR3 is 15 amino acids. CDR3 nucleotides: TGTGCCAGCAGTTTACAGGGACCGATTAACACTGAAGCTTTCTTT. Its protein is CASSLQGPINTEAFF.

Here the CDR3 DNA reads TGTGCCAGTAGTATAGCAGGGGCTAGCACTGAAGCTTTCTTT. It specifies CASSIAGASTEAFF. V and J are TRBV19 and TRBJ1-1; a possible D gene is TRBD1 (6 bases). Trimming shortened V by 1 base and J by 4 bases, and 10 bases separated the two germline ends. CDR1 LNHDA and CDR2 SQIVND come from the germline V gene (reference sequence). The CDR3 contains 14 residues.

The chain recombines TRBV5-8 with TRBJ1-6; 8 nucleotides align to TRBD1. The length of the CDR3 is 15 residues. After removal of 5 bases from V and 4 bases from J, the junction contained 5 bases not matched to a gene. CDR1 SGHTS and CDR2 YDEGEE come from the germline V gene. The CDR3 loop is CASSSGTGYNSPLHF. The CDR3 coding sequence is TGTGCCAGCAGTTCCGGGACAGGATATAATTCACCCCTCCACTTT.

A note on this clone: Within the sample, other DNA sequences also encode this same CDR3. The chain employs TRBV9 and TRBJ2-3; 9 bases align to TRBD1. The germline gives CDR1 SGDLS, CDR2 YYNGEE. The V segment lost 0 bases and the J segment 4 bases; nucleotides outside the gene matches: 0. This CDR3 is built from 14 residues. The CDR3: CASSVGQGADTQYF. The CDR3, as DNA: TGTGCCAGCAGCGTAGGACAGGGGGCAGATACGCAGTATTTT.

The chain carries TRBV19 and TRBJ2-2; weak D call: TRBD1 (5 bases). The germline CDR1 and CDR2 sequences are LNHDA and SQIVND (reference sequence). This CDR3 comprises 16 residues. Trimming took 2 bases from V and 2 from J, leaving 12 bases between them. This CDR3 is CASSIYWTPNTGELFF. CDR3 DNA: TGTGCCAGTAGTATATACTGGACACCAAACACCGGGGAGCTGTTTTTT. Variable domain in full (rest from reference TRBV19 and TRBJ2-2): DGGITQSPKYLFRKEGQNVTLSCEQNLNHDAMYWYRQDPGQGLRLIYYSQIVNDFQKGDIAEGYSVSREKKESFPLTVTSAQKNPTAFYLCASSIYWTPNTGELFFGEGSRLTVL.

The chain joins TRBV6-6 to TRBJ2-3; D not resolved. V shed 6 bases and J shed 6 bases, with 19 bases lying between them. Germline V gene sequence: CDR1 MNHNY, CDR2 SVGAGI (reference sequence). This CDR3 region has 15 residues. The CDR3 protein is CASSPSFEWADTQYF. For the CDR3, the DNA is TGTGCCAGCAGCCCCTCATTCGAGTGGGCGGATACGCAGTATTTT.

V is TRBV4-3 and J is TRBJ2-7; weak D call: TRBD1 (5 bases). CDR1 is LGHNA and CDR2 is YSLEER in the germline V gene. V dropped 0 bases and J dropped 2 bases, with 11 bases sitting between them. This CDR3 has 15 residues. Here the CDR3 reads CASSQEWAGPYEQYF. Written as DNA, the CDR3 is TGCGCCAGCAGCCAAGAGTGGGCAGGGCCCTACGAGCAGTACTTC.

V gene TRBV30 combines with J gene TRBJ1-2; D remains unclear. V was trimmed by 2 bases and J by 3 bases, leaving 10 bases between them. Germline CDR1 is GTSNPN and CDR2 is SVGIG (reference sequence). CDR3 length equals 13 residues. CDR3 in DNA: TGTGCCTGGAGTCTCGTGGCCGACTATGGCTACACCTTC. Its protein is CAWSLVADYGYTF.

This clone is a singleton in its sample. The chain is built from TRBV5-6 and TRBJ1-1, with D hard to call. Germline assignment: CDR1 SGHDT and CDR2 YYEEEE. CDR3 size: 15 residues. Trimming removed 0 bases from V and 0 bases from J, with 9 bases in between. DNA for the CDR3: TGTGCCAGCAGCTTGGACGGACTTATGAACACTGAAGCTTTCTTT. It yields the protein CASSLDGLMNTEAFF. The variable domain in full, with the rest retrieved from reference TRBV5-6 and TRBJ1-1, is DAGVTQSPTHLIKTRGQQVTLRCSPKSGHDTVSWYQQALGQGPQFIFQYYEEEERQRGNFPDRFSGHQFPNYSSELNVNALLLGDSALYLCASSLDGLMNTEAFFGQGTRLTVV.

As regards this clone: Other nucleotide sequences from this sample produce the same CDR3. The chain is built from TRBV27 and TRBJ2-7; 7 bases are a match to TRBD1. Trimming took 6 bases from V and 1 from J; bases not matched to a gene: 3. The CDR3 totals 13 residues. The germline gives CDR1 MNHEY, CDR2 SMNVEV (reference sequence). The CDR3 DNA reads TGTGCCAGCAGCTCAGGGGGATCCTACGAGCAGTACTTC. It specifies CASSSGGSYEQYF.

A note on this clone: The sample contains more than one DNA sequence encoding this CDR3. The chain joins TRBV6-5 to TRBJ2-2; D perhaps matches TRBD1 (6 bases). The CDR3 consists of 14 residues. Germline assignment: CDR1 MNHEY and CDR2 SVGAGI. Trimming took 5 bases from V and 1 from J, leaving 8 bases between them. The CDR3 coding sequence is TGTGCCAGCAGTCTACAGGGGAACACCGGGGAGCTGTTTTTT. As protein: CASSLQGNTGELFF.

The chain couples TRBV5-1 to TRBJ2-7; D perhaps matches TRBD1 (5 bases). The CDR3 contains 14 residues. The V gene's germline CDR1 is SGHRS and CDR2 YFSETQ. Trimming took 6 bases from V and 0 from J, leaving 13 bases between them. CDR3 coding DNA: TGCGCCAGCACTGTTGACAGTTTCTCCTACGAGCAGTACTTC. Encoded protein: CASTVDSFSYEQYF.

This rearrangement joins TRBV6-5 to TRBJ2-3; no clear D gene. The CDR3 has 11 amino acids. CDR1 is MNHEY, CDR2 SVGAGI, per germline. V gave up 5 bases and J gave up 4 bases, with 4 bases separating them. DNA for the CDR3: TGTGCCAGCAGTGCCCCAGATACGCAGTATTTT. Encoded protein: CASSAPDTQYF.

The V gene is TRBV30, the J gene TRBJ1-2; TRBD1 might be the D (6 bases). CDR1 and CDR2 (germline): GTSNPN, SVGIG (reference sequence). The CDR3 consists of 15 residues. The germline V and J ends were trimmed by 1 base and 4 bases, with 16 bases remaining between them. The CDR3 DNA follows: TGTGCCTGGAGTGAGGGGGGGGTCTCTTCCTATGGCTACACCTTC. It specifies CAWSEGGVSSYGYTF.

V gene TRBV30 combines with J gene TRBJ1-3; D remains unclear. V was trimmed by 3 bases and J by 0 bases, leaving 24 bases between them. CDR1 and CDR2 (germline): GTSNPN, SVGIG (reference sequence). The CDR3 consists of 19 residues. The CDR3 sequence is CAWSPRVYVSVNSGNTIYF. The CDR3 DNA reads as TGTGCCTGGAGCCCGAGGGTGTATGTTTCAGTAAACTCTGGAAACACCATATATTTT.

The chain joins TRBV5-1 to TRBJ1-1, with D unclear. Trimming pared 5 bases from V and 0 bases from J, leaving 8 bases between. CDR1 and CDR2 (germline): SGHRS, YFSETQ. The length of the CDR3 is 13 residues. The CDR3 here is CASRSALNTEAFF. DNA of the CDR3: TGCGCCAGCAGATCGGCTTTGAACACTGAAGCTTTCTTT.

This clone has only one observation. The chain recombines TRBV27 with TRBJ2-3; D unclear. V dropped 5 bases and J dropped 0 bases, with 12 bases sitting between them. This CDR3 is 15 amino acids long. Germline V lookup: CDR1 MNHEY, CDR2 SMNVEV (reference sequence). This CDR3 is CASSVSMGSTDTQYF. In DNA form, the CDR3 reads TGTGCCAGCAGTGTGTCGATGGGAAGCACAGATACGCAGTATTTT.

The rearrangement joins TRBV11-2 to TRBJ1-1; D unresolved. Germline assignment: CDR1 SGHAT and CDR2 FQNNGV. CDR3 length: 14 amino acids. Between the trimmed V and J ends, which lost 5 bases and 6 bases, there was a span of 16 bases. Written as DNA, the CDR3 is TGTGCCAGCAGCCCCCTGCCAACCGGGTCTGAAGCTTTCTTT. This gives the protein CASSPLPTGSEAFF.

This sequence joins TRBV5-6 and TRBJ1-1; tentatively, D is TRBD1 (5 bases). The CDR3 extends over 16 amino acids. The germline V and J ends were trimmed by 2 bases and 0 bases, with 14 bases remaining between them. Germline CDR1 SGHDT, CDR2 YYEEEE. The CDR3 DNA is TGTGCCAGCAGCTTCGGCAGGGAGGAACTGAACACTGAAGCTTTCTTT. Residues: CASSFGREELNTEAFF.

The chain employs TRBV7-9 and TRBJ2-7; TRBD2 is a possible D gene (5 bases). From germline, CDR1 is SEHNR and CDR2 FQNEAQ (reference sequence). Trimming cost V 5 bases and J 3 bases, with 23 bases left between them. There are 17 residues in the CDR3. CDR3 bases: TGTGCCAGCAGCCCAAGCTACGGCGGGCCCGATGGCTACGAGCAGTACTTC. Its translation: CASSPSYGGPDGYEQYF. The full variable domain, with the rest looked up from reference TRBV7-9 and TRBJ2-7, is DTGVSQNPRHKITKRGQNVTFRCDPISEHNRLYWYRQTLGQGPEFLTYFQNEAQLEKSRLLSDRFSAERPKGSFSTLEIQRTEQGDSAMYLCASSPSYGGPDGYEQYFGPGTRLTVT.

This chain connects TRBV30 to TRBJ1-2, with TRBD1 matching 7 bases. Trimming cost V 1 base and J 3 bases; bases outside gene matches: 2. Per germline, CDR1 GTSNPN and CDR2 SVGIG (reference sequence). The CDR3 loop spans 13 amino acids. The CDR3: CAWSAGTDYGYTF. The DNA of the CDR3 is TGTGCCTGGAGTGCCGGGACAGACTATGGCTACACCTTC.